This entry features one TCR beta chain sequence. Its antigen is not identified. The identical CDR3 is also encoded by other nucleotide sequences in the sample. This sample is drawn from a study of cytomegalovirus exposure and HLA in healthy donors. Per germline, CDR1 SGHTA and CDR2 FQGTGA. V was trimmed by 5 bases and J by 1 base, leaving 9 bases between them. The CDR3 sequence is 14 residues long. The method was immunoSEQ multiplex PCR; TCRdb's version includes in-frame clones alone and lacks a portion of them. The table lists 150,000 to 200,000 clones, 86% of them singletons. Study findings and constraints: While the bulk of TCR sequences proved rare, some public TCRs turned up in many donors. The authors enumerated around 150 TCR beta chains as linked to cytomegalovirus.

The chain carries TRBV7-3 and TRBJ2-1; a weak D match, TRBD2 (6 bases). The receptor was derived from a woman aged 25 to 39 in good health and CMV-seronegative. What was sequenced was PBMCs. CDR3 DNA: TGTGCCAGCAGCCCTGGGGGGTCCTACAATGAGCAGTTCTTC. This translates into CASSPGGSYNEQFF.